This is a list of T cell receptor beta chains from one sample in a study of human T cells and chemical hapten exposure. TCRdb processed the RACE reads anew with MiXCR; each CDR3 protein has one entry. The sample holds about 290,000 distinct CDR3 sequences; approximately 8% are singletons and the top ten take roughly 1.2%. Sequences were derived from whole blood, sampled in connection with sensitization to the hapten diphenylcyclopropenone (DPC). These receptors came from a man aged 18 to 29 with alopecia areata. Some clones in this sample may be carry-over from other donors' samples. Each CDR3 is given with its conserved first and last residue. Fields, in order: D gene, V gene, J gene, clone size, CDR3 protein, CDR3 DNA. D genes are given only for firm matches. Only some rows state a clone size, as once, few, many or a class for expanded clones.

>-|TRBV15|TRBJ1-1|few
CATSSDGDLNTEAFF
TGTGCCACCAGCAGTGACGGGGATCTGAACACTGAAGCTTTCTTT
>TRBD1|TRBV20-1|TRBJ1-4|few
CSLTGATNEKLFF
TGCAGTCTCACAGGGGCCACTAATGAAAAACTGTTTTTT
>-|TRBV7-3|TRBJ1-6|many
CASSADSNSPLHF
TGTGCCAGCAGCGCCGACAGTAATTCACCCCTCCACTTT
>TRBD1|TRBV7-9|TRBJ1-1|-
CASSQQGGTEAFF
TGTGCCAGCAGCCAGCAGGGGGGCACTGAAGCTTTCTTT
>TRBD2|TRBV6-2/TRBV6-3|TRBJ2-3|few
CASSFRQQLAGGPGDTQYF
TGTGCCAGCAGTTTCCGTCAGCAGCTAGCGGGGGGGCCGGGCGATACGCAGTATTTT
>-|TRBV28|TRBJ1-1|-
CASRKVGATEAFF
TGTGCCAGCAGAAAAGTGGGGGCCACTGAAGCTTTCTTT
>TRBD1|TRBV4-3|TRBJ1-2|-
CASSPPGGKLGLYGYTF
TGCGCCAGCAGCCCTCCAGGGGGTAAGCTGGGCCTTTATGGCTACACCTTC
>-|TRBV20-1|TRBJ1-1|-
CSARVGTQNTEAFF
TGCAGTGCTAGAGTAGGCACGCAGAACACTGAAGCTTTCTTT
>TRBD1|TRBV20-1|TRBJ1-4|-
CSATGQGTLF
TGCAGTGCTACCGGACAGGGTACGCTTTTT
>-|TRBV20-1|TRBJ2-3|-
CSARDSVRDTQYF
TGCAGTGCTAGAGATAGTGTCAGAGATACGCAGTATTTT
>TRBD1|TRBV28|TRBJ2-3|-
CASSLGQGHWGPNPRSTDTQYF
TGTGCCAGCAGTTTGGGACAGGGACATTGGGGACCCAATCCCAGGAGCACAGATACGCAGTATTTT
>TRBD1|TRBV10-3|TRBJ2-7|-
CATRRDRGPYEQYF
TGTGCCACCAGAAGGGACAGGGGGCCCTACGAGCAGTACTTC
>-|TRBV29-1|TRBJ2-5|-
CSVEVSQETQYF
TGCAGCGTGGAAGTCTCACAAGAGACCCAGTACTTC
>-|TRBV10-1|TRBJ1-5|-
CASSQDRYQPQHF
TGCGCCAGCAGTCAGGACCGGTATCAGCCCCAGCATTTT
>-|TRBV7-9|TRBJ1-1|-
CASSFALDRPAGTFF
TGTGCCAGCAGCTTCGCCCTGGACAGACCCGCGGGGACTTTCTTT
>-|TRBV9|TRBJ2-2|few
CASSVVWTGELFF
TGTGCCAGCAGCGTAGTGTGGACCGGGGAGCTGTTTTTT
>-|TRBV12-3/TRBV12-4|TRBJ1-6|-
CASSFYRDQGSPLHF
TGTGCCAGCAGTTTTTATAGGGATCAGGGATCACCCCTCCACTTT
>-|TRBV4-1|TRBJ1-2|few
CASSQDRGDGYTF
TGCGCCAGCAGCCAAGACAGAGGGGATGGCTACACCTTC
>-|TRBV6-5|TRBJ1-1|-
CASIPLEGGAFF
TGTGCCAGCATTCCCCTTGAAGGAGGGGCTTTCTTT
>-|TRBV7-9|TRBJ2-3|many
CASSPEGVGRDTQYF
TGTGCCAGCAGCCCAGAAGGGGTGGGTCGGGATACGCAGTATTTT
>-|TRBV20-1|TRBJ2-7|-
CSAAAEGGRSSYEQYF
TGCAGTGCTGCCGCCGAGGGGGGACGGAGCTCCTACGAGCAGTACTTC
>-|TRBV29-1|TRBJ2-1|few
CSVDPLGGSNEQFF
TGCAGCGTTGACCCACTCGGAGGGTCCAATGAGCAGTTCTTC
>-|TRBV11-2|TRBJ1-2|many
CASSYDLLGYGYTF
TGTGCCAGCAGTTACGATCTATTGGGGTATGGCTACACCTTC
>-|TRBV6-2/TRBV6-3|TRBJ1-2|few
CASRTENYGYTF
TGTGCCAGCAGAACAGAAAACTATGGCTACACCTTC
>-|TRBV20-1|TRBJ1-1|few
CSVGTLMNTEAFF
TGCAGTGTCGGGACATTGATGAACACTGAAGCTTTCTTT
>TRBD1|TRBV6-1|TRBJ1-5|-
CASSGATGGYSNQPQHF
TGTGCCAGCAGTGGAGCGACAGGGGGTTATAGCAATCAGCCCCAGCATTTT
>-|TRBV6-2/TRBV6-3|TRBJ1-1|many
CASSSLGTTLEAFF
TGTGCCAGCAGTTCACTCGGGACAACCCTAGAAGCTTTCTTT
>-|TRBV7-3|TRBJ1-2|few
CASSLRGFLNYGYTF
TGTGCCAGCAGCCTAAGGGGATTCCTAAACTATGGCTACACCTTC
>TRBD1|TRBV3-1|TRBJ2-7|few
CASSQGRQGFYEQYF
TGTGCCAGCAGCCAAGGGAGACAGGGCTTCTACGAGCAGTACTTC
>-|TRBV5-1|TRBJ1-2|-
CASSLLPGPSVGYTF
TGCGCCAGCAGCCTACTACCGGGCCCCAGCGTTGGCTACACCTTC
>-|TRBV5-5|TRBJ1-1|many
CASSSTGYTEAFF
TGTGCCAGCAGCTCGACGGGTTACACTGAAGCTTTCTTT
>-|TRBV10-3|TRBJ1-5|few
CAISESMGIQPQHF
TGTGCCATCAGTGAGTCGATGGGGATTCAGCCCCAGCATTTT
>-|TRBV28|TRBJ2-7|-
CASSLLVFEQYF
TGTGCCAGCAGTTTGCTAGTTTTCGAGCAGTACTTC
>-|TRBV29-1|TRBJ2-1|-
CSVERNYNEQFF
TGCAGCGTTGAACGGAATTACAATGAGCAGTTCTTC
>-|TRBV25-1|TRBJ2-7|few
CASSEDAAESSYEQYF
TGTGCCAGCAGTGAAGACGCGGCAGAGAGCTCCTACGAGCAGTACTTC
>-|TRBV12-3/TRBV12-4|TRBJ2-2|many
CASSHDTGELFF
TGTGCCAGCAGCCATGACACCGGGGAGCTGTTTTTT
>-|TRBV11-2|TRBJ2-1|many
CASSYGVSYNEQFF
TGTGCCAGCAGCTACGGGGTATCCTACAATGAGCAGTTCTTC
>-|TRBV6-5|TRBJ1-1|few
CASSYAPGGINTEAFF
TGTGCCAGCAGTTACGCCCCCGGGGGGATTAACACTGAAGCTTTCTTT
>-|TRBV10-3|TRBJ2-6|many
CATRVGAGANVLTF
TGTGCCACCAGGGTGGGGGCTGGGGCCAACGTCCTGACTTTC
>-|TRBV6-5|TRBJ1-2|many
CASTQGLFSSYGYTF
TGTGCCAGCACCCAAGGGCTTTTCTCATCGTATGGCTACACCTTC
>TRBD1|TRBV28|TRBJ2-1|few
CASSFHRTGENNEQFF
TGTGCCAGCAGTTTTCATCGGACAGGGGAAAACAATGAGCAGTTCTTC
>-|TRBV4-3|TRBJ2-5|once
CASSQDYGRAGETQYF
TGCGCCAGCAGCCAAGATTACGGGCGAGCCGGGGAGACCCAGTACTTC
>TRBD1|TRBV3-1|TRBJ1-3|-
CASSRTGPGNTIYF
TGTGCCAGCAGCCGGACAGGGCCTGGAAACACCATATATTTT
>TRBD1|TRBV20-1|TRBJ1-3|few
CSATGQGNENTIYF
TGCAGTGCTACGGGACAGGGAAACGAAAACACCATATATTTT
>-|TRBV20-1|TRBJ2-1|-
CSARVTGTSYNEQFF
TGCAGTGCTAGAGTCACCGGGACCTCTTACAATGAGCAGTTCTTC
>-|TRBV5-4|TRBJ1-3|few
CASSSRDTIYF
TGTGCCAGCAGCTCGCGAGACACCATATATTTT
>-|TRBV7-2|TRBJ2-1|once
CASSLAAIINEQFF
TGTGCCAGCAGCTTAGCGGCTATAATTAATGAGCAGTTCTTC
>-|TRBV5-4|TRBJ2-1|few
CASRLELSLRAYNEQFF
TGTGCCAGCAGGCTGGAATTGAGCTTACGTGCCTACAATGAGCAGTTCTTC
>-|TRBV12-3/TRBV12-4|TRBJ2-3|-
CASSSEKSTDTQYF
TGTGCCAGCAGTTCCGAGAAGAGCACAGATACGCAGTATTTT
>-|TRBV6-2/TRBV6-3|TRBJ2-2|-
CASSFNTPTGKRNTGELFF
TGTGCCAGCAGTTTCAATACCCCTACAGGGAAGAGGAACACCGGGGAGCTGTTTTTT
>-|TRBV7-8|TRBJ2-7|many
CASSLSVGSYEQYF
TGTGCCAGCAGTCTTTCGGTGGGCTCCTACGAGCAGTACTTC